What follows are 27 T cell receptor beta chains derived from one specimen sequenced in a study of CD8 T cells in ankylosing spondylitis. Study-wide findings and caveats: Ankylosing spondylitis blood seemed to carry a telltale TCR beta motif made of about 8 highly homologous variants.

Antigens for these TCRs are unknown. TCRdb itself ran the 5' RACE reads through MiXCR, one entry per CDR3 protein. Here the sample spans roughly 670,000 distinct CDR3 sequences, under 20% being singletons. Sequencing was done on a sample of blood, either unsorted or a sorted T cell fraction (not recorded which). The receptors derive from a male donor with ankylosing spondylitis.

This clonotype was seen a handful of times. This rearrangement joins TRBV24-1 to TRBJ2-1, with 10 bases that match TRBD2. The J segment lost 6 bases and the V segment lost 9 bases, leaving 4 bases of the junction unmatched. CDR3 length: 13 amino acids. Germline values: CDR1 KGHDR, CDR2 SFDVKD. Here the CDR3 DNA reads TGTGCCACCGCTAGCGGGGGCTCCAATGAGCAGTTCTTC. It is translated as CATASGGSNEQFF.

The chain recombines TRBV10-2 with TRBJ2-2, with a weak D call TRBD2 (6 bases). The CDR3 is 14 residues long. Deletions cut 4 bases from V and 11 bases from J, with 17 bases between. Germline CDR1 is WSHSY and CDR2 is SAAADI. The CDR3 DNA follows: TGCGCCAGCAGTGTGGGAGGATCCCGGGGAGAGCTGTTTTTT. Translated: CASSVGGSRGELFF.

V is TRBV4-2 and J is TRBJ2-5; 8 nucleotides match TRBD1. The CDR3 runs 17 residues. CDR1 is LGHNA and CDR2 is YNFKEQ in the germline V gene. V lost 1 base and J lost 5; bases outside the gene matches: 12. CDR3 sequence reads: CASSQGRTGQFGETQYF. CDR3 sequence (DNA): TGTGCCAGCAGCCAAGGAAGGACAGGGCAGTTTGGTGAGACCCAGTACTTC.

The chain couples TRBV7-2 to TRBJ2-1, with D unresolved. V dropped 5 bases and J dropped 5 bases, with 10 bases sitting between them. The CDR3 has 13 amino acids. Germline CDR1 SGHTA, CDR2 FQGNSA. DNA of the CDR3: TGTGCCAGCAGCCCGTTTTGGGACAATGAGCAGTTCTTC. Translating gives CASSPFWDNEQFF.

The V gene is TRBV29-1, the J gene TRBJ1-1; D is perhaps TRBD1 (6 bases). The V end lost 4 bases, the J end lost 5 bases, and 11 bases lay between the germline ends. The germline CDR1 and CDR2 sequences are SQVTM and ANQGSEA. The CDR3 is 12 residues long. The CDR3 region is CSVGSGVTEAFF. The CDR3 DNA sequence: TGCAGCGTTGGTTCAGGGGTGACTGAAGCTTTCTTT.

In this sample, this clonotype turned up a few times. The rearrangement joins TRBV18 to TRBJ2-7; TRBD1 matches 7 bases. The CDR3 contains 14 residues. Looked up from germline, CDR1 is KGHSH and CDR2 is LQKENI. Trimming removed 6 bases from V and 0 bases from J; junction bases left unmatched: 5. The CDR3: CASSQQGNSYEQYF. In nucleotides, the CDR3 is TGTGCCAGCTCGCAACAGGGGAACTCCTACGAGCAGTACTTC.

The CDR3 nucleotides are TGTGCCAGCAAGGGGACGAGGAACTACTACGAGCAGTACTTC. Residues: CASKGTRNYYEQYF. The genes are TRBV6-1 and TRBJ2-7, with D perhaps given as TRBD1 or TRBD2 (5 bases each). The germline CDR1 and CDR2 sequences are MNHNS and SASEGT. CDR3 size: 14 residues. Trimming removed 7 bases at V and 3 bases at J, with 16 bases between.

V gene TRBV15 combines with J gene TRBJ2-5; 10 bases align to TRBD2. Germline CDR1 is LNHNV and CDR2 is YYDKDF (reference sequence). The CDR3 is made up of 16 amino acids. The V gene end was trimmed by 1 base and the J gene end by 5 bases; junction bases not matched to a gene: 7. CDR3 sequence (DNA): TGTGCCACCAGCAGAGTCCCTAGCGGGAGTCTGGAGACCCAGTACTTC. This sequence encodes CATSRVPSGSLETQYF. Full variable domain (missing parts from reference TRBV15 and TRBJ2-5): DAMVIQNPRYQVTQFGKPVTLSCSQTLNHNVMYWYQQKSSQAPKLLFHYYDKDFNNEADTPDNFQSRRPNTSFCFLDIRSPGLGDTAMYLCATSRVPSGSLETQYFGPGTRLLVL.

The chain has TRBV6-1 and TRBJ2-7; D possibly matches TRBD1 or TRBD2 (7 bases each). This CDR3 comprises 14 residues. Germline V gene lookup returns CDR1 MNHNS and CDR2 SASEGT. Trimming left V 6 bases short and J 2 bases short, with 14 bases between. The CDR3 nucleotides are TGTGCCAGCAGGTGGCAGGGGGGGCCCTACGAGCAGTACTTC. Amino acids: CASRWQGGPYEQYF.

This clonotype was observed a handful of times. V usage is TRBV4-1 and J usage is TRBJ2-7; D call uncertain. The germline gives CDR1 MGHRA, CDR2 YSYEKL. V was clipped by 0 bases and J by 5 bases, with 11 bases between them. The CDR3 is 14 residues long. The CDR3, as DNA: TGCGCCAGCAGCCAAGATCGGCCAGGCGACGAGCAGTACTTC. Protein product: CASSQDRPGDEQYF.

This chain links TRBV4-1 with TRBJ2-7; D perhaps matches TRBD2 (5 bases). Germline V gene sequence: CDR1 MGHRA, CDR2 YSYEKL. V dropped 3 bases and J dropped 3 bases, with 9 bases sitting between them. The CDR3 covers 13 residues. The CDR3 protein is CASSQGANYEQYF. CDR3 DNA: TGCGCCAGCAGCCAGGGAGCAAACTACGAGCAGTACTTC.

The V call is TRBV4-3, the J call TRBJ2-7, with TRBD2 identical over 7 bases. Per the germline V gene, CDR1 is LGHNA and CDR2 is YSLEER. Trimming cost V 0 bases and J 5 bases; bases outside gene matches: 10. This CDR3 comprises 16 residues. CDR3 DNA: TGCGCCAGCAGCCAAGATGGTCAAATAGCGGGCGACGAGCAGTACTTC. Protein product: CASSQDGQIAGDEQYF.

This CDR3 is CASSKGTASSQRGLAKNIQYF. CDR3 bases: TGTGCCAGCAGCAAAGGGACAGCCTCCTCCCAGCGGGGCCTAGCCAAAAACATTCAGTACTTC. The chain combines TRBV21-1 with TRBJ2-4; no DNA check was done on the table's D call, TRBD1. TRBV21-1 is a pseudogene segment. The CDR3 runs to 21 residues.

This clonotype came up a few times. The chain uses TRBV12-3 or TRBV12-4 and TRBJ2-5; the match to TRBD2 covers 7 bases. The V and J ends lost 5 bases and 2 bases, in that order; junction bases with no gene match: 8. The length of the CDR3 is 15 residues. The CDR3 sequence is CASSATSLIQETQYF. CDR3 sequence (DNA): TGTGCCAGCAGTGCGACTAGCCTAATACAAGAGACCCAGTACTTC.

The J gene is TRBJ2-7, the V gene TRBV6-1, with 11 positions matching TRBD1. CDR3 length: 17 amino acids. CDR1 is MNHNS, CDR2 SASEGT, per germline. V lost 9 bases to trimming and J lost 5 bases; unmatched junction nucleotides: 18. CDR3 residues: CASGEDRGRWASDEQYF. CDR3 DNA sequence: TGTGCCAGTGGGGAGGACAGGGGGCGCTGGGCGAGCGACGAGCAGTACTTC.

Only a few counts were recorded for this clonotype. The rearrangement links TRBV7-8 to TRBJ2-7; weak D call: TRBD1 (6 bases). The CDR3 extends over 14 amino acids. Per germline, CDR1 SGHVS and CDR2 FQNEAQ. V lost 7 bases, J lost 5 bases, and 18 bases lay in between. The CDR3, as DNA: TGTGCCAGCACCCCAGGGGTAGGGTCCAACGAGCAGTACTTC. This translates into CASTPGVGSNEQYF.

The rearrangement joins TRBV24-1 to TRBJ2-1; 9 bases fit TRBD1. CDR1 KGHDR and CDR2 SFDVKD come from the germline V gene. The CDR3 totals 16 residues. Unmatched junction bases numbered 13, after V lost 4 bases and J lost 10 bases. The CDR3 here is CATSEHTGTGKREQFF. CDR3 in DNA: TGTGCCACCAGTGAGCATACCGGGACAGGGAAGAGGGAGCAGTTCTTC.

The sample holds a few counts of this clonotype. The chain has TRBV6-2 or TRBV6-3 and TRBJ1-2, with TRBD1 matching over 7 bases. J lost 4 bases, V lost 7 bases, and 12 bases had no gene match. Germline assignment: CDR1 MNHEY and CDR2 SVGEGT. This CDR3 has 15 amino acids. The chain's CDR3 is CASMPTGTKFYGYTF. In DNA, the CDR3 is TGTGCCAGCATGCCGACAGGGACGAAGTTCTATGGCTACACCTTC.

This clonotype was counted many times. J is TRBJ2-5 and V is TRBV7-8; tentative D call: TRBD1 (6 bases). Germline loops: CDR1 SGHVS, CDR2 FQNEAQ. The germline V and J ends were trimmed by 4 bases and 1 base, with 13 bases remaining between them. This CDR3 is built from 15 residues. The DNA of the CDR3 is TGTGCCAGCAGCTCCCAGGGGAACCCCCAAGAGACCCAGTACTTC. It codes for CASSSQGNPQETQYF.

The chain combines TRBV20-1 with TRBJ1-6; D not certain. Germline-derived CDR1 and CDR2 are DFQATT and SNEGSKA (reference sequence). The CDR3 spans 14 residues. Deletions cut 6 bases from V and 6 bases from J, with 15 bases between. DNA of the CDR3: TGCAGTGCCGGAGACACTAGGATTAATTCACCCCTCCACTTT. Its protein product is CSAGDTRINSPLHF.

This clonotype was detected only a few times. The V call is TRBV6-5, the J call TRBJ2-7, with TRBD2 matching 11 bases. V dropped 2 bases and J dropped 4; count of bases not matched to a gene: 7. This CDR3 contains 16 residues. Germline CDR1 MNHEY, CDR2 SVGAGI. Written as DNA, the CDR3 is TGTGCCAGCAGTTACGACACTAGCGGGAGTAGTTACGAGCAGTACTTC. It translates to CASSYDTSGSSYEQYF.

The sample holds a few counts of this clonotype. The chain carries TRBV3-1 and TRBJ1-2, with TRBD1 matching over 8 bases. With V trimmed by 2 bases and J by 4 bases, 15 bases remained unmatched. The V gene's germline CDR1 is LGHDT and CDR2 YNNKEL (reference sequence). There are 18 residues in the CDR3. The chain's CDR3 is CASSQRSDRVFWVYGYTF. In nucleotides, the CDR3 is TGTGCCAGCAGCCAAAGATCGGACAGGGTTTTTTGGGTCTATGGCTACACCTTC. Supplemented by reference TRBV3-1 and TRBJ1-2, the full variable domain reads DTAVSQTPKYLVTQMGNDKSIKCEQNLGHDTMYWYKQDSKKFLKIMFSYNNKELIINETVPNRFSPKSPDKAHLNLHINSLELGDSAVYFCASSQRSDRVFWVYGYTFGSGTRLTVV.

The sample holds one count of this clonotype. This chain joins TRBV12-3 or TRBV12-4 and TRBJ1-5; unclear D gene. The CDR3 is 13 amino acids. V was shortened by 8 bases and J by 1 base, with 9 bases between the two germline ends. The CDR3 region is CASGVLSNQPQHF. As DNA, the CDR3 is TGTGCCAGCGGCGTTTTGAGCAATCAGCCCCAGCATTTT.

This clonotype has just a few counts. The chain combines TRBV5-1 with TRBJ2-1; tentatively, D is TRBD1 (7 bases). The V gene's germline CDR1 is SGHRS and CDR2 YFSETQ. CDR3 length equals 14 residues. Between the trimmed V and J ends, which lost 4 bases and 3 bases, there was a span of 11 bases. The CDR3 region has the DNA TGCGCCAGCAGCGCGGGGACAGTCTACAATGAGCAGTTCTTC. Translating gives CASSAGTVYNEQFF.

V and J are TRBV28 and TRBJ2-1; D not certain. In germline, CDR1 is MDHEN, CDR2 SYDVKM. This CDR3 has 12 amino acids. Trimming left V 1 base short and J 12 bases short, with 10 bases between. The DNA for the CDR3 is TGTGCCAGCAGTTTATTAAGGGATGGGCAGTTCTTC. Protein sequence: CASSLLRDGQFF.

This chain uses TRBV9 with TRBJ2-1; the D gene is possibly TRBD2 (6 bases). The V gene's germline CDR1 is SGDLS and CDR2 YYNGEE. Trimming left V 3 bases short and J 0 bases short, with 13 bases between. This CDR3 is built from 16 residues. The CDR3 spells CASSARGGNSYNEQFF. CDR3 in DNA: TGTGCCAGCAGCGCAAGGGGCGGGAACTCCTACAATGAGCAGTTCTTC.

This clonotype has just a few counts. This chain joins TRBV10-3 and TRBJ1-1; D is possibly TRBD1 (5 bases). Germline values: CDR1 ENHRY, CDR2 SYGVKD. Trimming removed 6 bases from V and 1 base from J, with 9 bases in between. The CDR3 extends over 13 amino acids. This CDR3 reads CAIRGTENTEAFF. The CDR3 DNA follows: TGTGCCATCAGGGGGACGGAGAACACTGAAGCTTTCTTT.